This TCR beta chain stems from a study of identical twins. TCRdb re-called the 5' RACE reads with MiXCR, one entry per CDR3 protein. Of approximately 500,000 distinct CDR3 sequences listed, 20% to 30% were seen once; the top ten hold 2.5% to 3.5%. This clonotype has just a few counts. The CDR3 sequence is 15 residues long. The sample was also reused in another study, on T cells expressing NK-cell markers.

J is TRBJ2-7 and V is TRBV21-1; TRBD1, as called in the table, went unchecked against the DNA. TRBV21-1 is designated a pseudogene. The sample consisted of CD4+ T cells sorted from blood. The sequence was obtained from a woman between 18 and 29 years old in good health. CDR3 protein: CASSIGGDRGAEQYF. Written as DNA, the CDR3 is TGTGCCAGCAGCATAGGCGGAGACAGGGGAGCCGAGCAGTACTTC.